Sequencing of this T cell receptor beta chain was carried out in a study of OX40 agonist ivuxolimab in advanced cancers. Concerning this clone: Its antigen is not identified.

Assay used: immunoSEQ multiplex PCR; TCRdb lists only in-frame clones, some missing. The sample yields 80,000 or so clones, around 87% seen once. No patient had autoimmune disease or received systemic immunosuppression. Blood sampling was done at baseline, cycle 4 day 1, and cycle 7 day 1. Points from the study as a whole: Some nonresponders likewise displayed low normalized T-cell clonal expansion. What antigens the expanded peripheral T cells recognized was never established.

The CDR3 length is 14 residues. Trimming cost V 4 bases and J 8 bases; bases outside gene matches: 7. CDR1 is SGHNT and CDR2 is YYREEE in the germline V gene (reference sequence). This receptor was obtained from an adult with an advanced solid tumor such as melanoma, head and neck, liver or kidney cancer. The material was CD4+ or CD8+ T cells sorted from blood, obtained in a trial of the OX40 agonist ivuxolimab. V usage is TRBV5-4 and J usage is TRBJ1-4; 8 positions match TRBD1. The CDR3 coding sequence is TGTGCCAGCAGCCCTGACAGGGGTAAAGAAAAACTGTTTTTT. It codes for CASSPDRGKEKLFF.